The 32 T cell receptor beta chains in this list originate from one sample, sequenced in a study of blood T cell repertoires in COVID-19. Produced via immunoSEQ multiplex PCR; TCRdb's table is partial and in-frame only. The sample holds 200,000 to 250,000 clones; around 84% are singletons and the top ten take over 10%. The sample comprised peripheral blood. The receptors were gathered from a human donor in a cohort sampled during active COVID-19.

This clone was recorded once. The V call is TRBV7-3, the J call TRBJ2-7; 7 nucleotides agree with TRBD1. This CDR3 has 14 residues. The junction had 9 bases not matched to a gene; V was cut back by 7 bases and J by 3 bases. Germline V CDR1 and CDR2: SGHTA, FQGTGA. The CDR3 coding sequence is TGTGCCAGCACCGGGACAGCCGTAAACTACGAGCAGTACTTC. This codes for CASTGTAVNYEQYF.

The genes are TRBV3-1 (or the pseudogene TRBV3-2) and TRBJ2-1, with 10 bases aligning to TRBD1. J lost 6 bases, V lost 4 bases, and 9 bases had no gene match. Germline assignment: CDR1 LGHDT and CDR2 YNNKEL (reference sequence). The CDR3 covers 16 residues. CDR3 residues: CASSPDPGQGLNEQFF. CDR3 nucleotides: TGTGCCAGCAGCCCGGACCCGGGACAGGGGCTCAATGAGCAGTTCTTC.

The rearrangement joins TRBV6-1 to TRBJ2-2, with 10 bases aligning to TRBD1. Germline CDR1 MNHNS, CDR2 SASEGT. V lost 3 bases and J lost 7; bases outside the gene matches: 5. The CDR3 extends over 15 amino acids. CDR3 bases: TGTGCCAGCAGTGAGACAGGGGGCAGCGGCGGGGAGCTGTTTTTT. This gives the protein CASSETGGSGGELFF.

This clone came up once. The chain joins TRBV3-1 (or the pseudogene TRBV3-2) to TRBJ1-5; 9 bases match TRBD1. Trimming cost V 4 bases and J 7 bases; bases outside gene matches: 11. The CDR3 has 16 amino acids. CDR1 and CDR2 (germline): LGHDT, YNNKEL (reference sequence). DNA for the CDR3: TGTGCCAGCAGCCCCAGCTTAGACAGGGGGGACCAGCCCCAGCATTTT. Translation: CASSPSLDRGDQPQHF.

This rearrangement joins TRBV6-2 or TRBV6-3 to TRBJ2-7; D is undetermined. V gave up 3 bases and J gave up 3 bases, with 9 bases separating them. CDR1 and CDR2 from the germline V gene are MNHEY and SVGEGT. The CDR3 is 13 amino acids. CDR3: CASSYGPYYEQYF. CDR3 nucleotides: TGTGCCAGCAGTTATGGGCCCTACTACGAGCAGTACTTC.

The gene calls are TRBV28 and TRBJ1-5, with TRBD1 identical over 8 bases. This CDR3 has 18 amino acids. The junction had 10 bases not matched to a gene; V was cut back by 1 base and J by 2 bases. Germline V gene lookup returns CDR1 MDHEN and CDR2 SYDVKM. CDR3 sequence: CASSLYSYRGTGNQPQHF. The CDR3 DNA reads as TGTGCCAGCAGTTTATACTCATACAGGGGGACCGGCAATCAGCCCCAGCATTTT.

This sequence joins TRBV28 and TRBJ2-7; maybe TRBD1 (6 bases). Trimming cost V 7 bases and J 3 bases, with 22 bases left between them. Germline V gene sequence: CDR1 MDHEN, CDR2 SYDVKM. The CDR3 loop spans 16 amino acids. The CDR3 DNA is TGTGCCAGCATCGCAAATGGGGGCCTAGCCGACTACGAGCAGTACTTC. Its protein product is CASIANGGLADYEQYF.

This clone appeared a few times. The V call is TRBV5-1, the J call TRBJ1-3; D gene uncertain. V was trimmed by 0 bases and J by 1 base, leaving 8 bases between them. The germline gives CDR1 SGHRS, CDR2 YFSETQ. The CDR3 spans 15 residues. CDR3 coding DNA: TGCGCCAGCAGCTTGGAGAGAGGGTCTGGAAACACCATATATTTT. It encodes CASSLERGSGNTIYF. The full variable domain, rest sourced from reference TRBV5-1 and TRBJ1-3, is KAGVTQTPRYLIKTRGQQVTLSCSPISGHRSVSWYQQTPGQGLQFLFEYFSETQRNKGNFPGRFSGRQFSNSRSEMNVSTLELGDSALYLCASSLERGSGNTIYFGEGSWLTVV.

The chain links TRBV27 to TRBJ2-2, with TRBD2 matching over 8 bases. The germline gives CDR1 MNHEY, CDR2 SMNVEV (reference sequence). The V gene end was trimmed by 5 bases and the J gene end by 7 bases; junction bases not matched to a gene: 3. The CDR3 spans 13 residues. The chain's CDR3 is CASSRTSLGELFF. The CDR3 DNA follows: TGTGCCAGCAGTCGGACTAGCCTCGGGGAGCTGTTTTTT.

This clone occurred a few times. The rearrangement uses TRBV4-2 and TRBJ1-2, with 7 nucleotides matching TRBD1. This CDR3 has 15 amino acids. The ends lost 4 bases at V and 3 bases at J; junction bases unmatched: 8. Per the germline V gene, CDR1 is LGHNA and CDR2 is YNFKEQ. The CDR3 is CASSPGTAADYGYTF. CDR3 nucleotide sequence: TGTGCCAGCAGCCCCGGGACAGCGGCGGACTATGGCTACACCTTC.

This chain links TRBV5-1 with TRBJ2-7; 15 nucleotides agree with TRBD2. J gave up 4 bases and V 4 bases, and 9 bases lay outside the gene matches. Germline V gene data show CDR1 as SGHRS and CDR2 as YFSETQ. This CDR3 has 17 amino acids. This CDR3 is CASSPTGTSGRRYEQYF. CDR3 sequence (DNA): TGCGCCAGCAGCCCGACGGGGACTAGCGGGAGGAGGTACGAGCAGTACTTC.

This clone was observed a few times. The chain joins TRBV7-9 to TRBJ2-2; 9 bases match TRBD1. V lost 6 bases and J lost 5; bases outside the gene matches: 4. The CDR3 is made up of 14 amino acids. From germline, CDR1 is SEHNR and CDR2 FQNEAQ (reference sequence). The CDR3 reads CASRTTGGTGELFF. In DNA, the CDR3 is TGTGCCAGCAGGACGACAGGGGGGACCGGGGAGCTGTTTTTT.

As DNA, the CDR3 is TGTGCCAGCAGCGCTGGGGGGTTGGGTGAAAAACTGTTTTTT. Its protein product is CASSAGGLGEKLFF. This chain joins TRBV9 and TRBJ1-4; a possible D gene is TRBD1 (5 bases). This CDR3 contains 14 residues. V was pared by 3 bases and J by 7 bases, with 13 bases between. Germline assignment: CDR1 SGDLS and CDR2 YYNGEE.

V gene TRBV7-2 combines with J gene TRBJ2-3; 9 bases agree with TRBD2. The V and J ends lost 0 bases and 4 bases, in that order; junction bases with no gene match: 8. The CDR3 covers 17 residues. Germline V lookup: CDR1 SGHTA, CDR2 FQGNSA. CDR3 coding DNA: TGTGCCAGCAGCTTAGCACCAGCGGGGGGAGGAGCAGATACGCAGTATTTT. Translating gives CASSLAPAGGGADTQYF.

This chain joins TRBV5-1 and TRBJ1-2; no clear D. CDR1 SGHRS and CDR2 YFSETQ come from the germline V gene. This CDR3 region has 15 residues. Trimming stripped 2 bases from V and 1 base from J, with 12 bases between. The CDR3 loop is CASSLFPGGNYGYTF. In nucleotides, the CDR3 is TGCGCCAGCAGCTTATTTCCCGGTGGTAACTATGGCTACACCTTC.

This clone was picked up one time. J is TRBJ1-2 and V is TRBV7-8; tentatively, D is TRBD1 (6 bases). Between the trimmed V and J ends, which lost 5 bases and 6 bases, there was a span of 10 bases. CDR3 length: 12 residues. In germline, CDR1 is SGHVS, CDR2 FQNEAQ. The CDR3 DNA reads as TGTGCCAGCAGCGTTCGGACAGATGGCTACACCTTC. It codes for CASSVRTDGYTF.

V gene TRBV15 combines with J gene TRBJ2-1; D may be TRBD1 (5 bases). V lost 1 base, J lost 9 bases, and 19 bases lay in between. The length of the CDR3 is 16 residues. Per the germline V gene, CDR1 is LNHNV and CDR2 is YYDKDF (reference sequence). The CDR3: CATSRGSPALTGEQFF. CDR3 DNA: TGTGCCACCAGCAGAGGGTCCCCGGCCCTAACAGGTGAGCAGTTCTTC.

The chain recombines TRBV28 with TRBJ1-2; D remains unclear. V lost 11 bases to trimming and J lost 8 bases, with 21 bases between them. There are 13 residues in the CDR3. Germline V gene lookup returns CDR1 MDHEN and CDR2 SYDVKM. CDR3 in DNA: TGTGCCTGCGGTGTGGCGGGCGCAGAGGGCTACACCTTC. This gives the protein CACGVAGAEGYTF.

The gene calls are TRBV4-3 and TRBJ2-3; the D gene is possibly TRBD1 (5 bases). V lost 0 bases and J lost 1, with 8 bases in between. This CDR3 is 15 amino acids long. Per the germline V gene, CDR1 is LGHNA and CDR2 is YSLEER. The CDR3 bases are TGCGCCAGCAGCCAAGATTTGGGGCGCACAGATACGCAGTATTTT. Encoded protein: CASSQDLGRTDTQYF.

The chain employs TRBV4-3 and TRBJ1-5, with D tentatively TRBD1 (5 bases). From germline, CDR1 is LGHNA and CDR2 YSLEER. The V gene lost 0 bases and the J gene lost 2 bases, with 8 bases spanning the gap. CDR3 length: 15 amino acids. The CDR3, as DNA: TGCGCCAGCAGCCAAGATTTAGGGGGCAATCAGCCCCAGCATTTT. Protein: CASSQDLGGNQPQHF.

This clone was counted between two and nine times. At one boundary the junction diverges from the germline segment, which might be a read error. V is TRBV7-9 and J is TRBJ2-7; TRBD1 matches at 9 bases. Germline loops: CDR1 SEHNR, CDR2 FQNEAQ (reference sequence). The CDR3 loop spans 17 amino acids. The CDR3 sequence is CASSSPSGTGPSDEQYF. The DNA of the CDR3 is TGTGCCAGCAGCTCCCCTTCTGGGACAGGGCCCTCCGACGAGCAGTACTTC.

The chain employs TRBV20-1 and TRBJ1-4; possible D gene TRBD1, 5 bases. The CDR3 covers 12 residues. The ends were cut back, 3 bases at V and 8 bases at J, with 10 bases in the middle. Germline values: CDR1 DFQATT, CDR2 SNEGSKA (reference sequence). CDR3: CSASGAGEKLFF. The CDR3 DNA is TGCAGTGCTAGTGGGGCGGGCGAAAAACTGTTTTTT.

As DNA, the CDR3 is TGTGCCAGCCGTAACCCCAATAACAGGGCTGGCGAGCAGTACTTC. It specifies CASRNPNNRAGEQYF. This chain uses TRBV6-6 with TRBJ2-7, with a possible D match to TRBD1 (6 bases). V was trimmed by 8 bases and J by 6 bases, leaving 23 bases between them. Per the germline V gene, CDR1 is MNHNY and CDR2 is SVGAGI (reference sequence). The CDR3 extends over 15 amino acids.

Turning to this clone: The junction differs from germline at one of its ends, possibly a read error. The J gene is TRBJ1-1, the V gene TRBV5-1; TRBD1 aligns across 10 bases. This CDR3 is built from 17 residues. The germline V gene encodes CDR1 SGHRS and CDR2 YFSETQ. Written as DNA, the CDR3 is TGCGCCAGCAGTTTGGCCGGGACAGGGGCTATGAACACTGAAGCTTTCTTT. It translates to CASSLAGTGAMNTEAFF.

The CDR3 DNA follows: TGTGCCAGCAGCGTTAGCGGCCCCTCTGGGGAGACCCAGTACTTC. Its translation: CASSVSGPSGETQYF. This chain uses TRBV9 with TRBJ2-5; D perhaps matches TRBD2 (6 bases). Trimming left V 2 bases short and J 5 bases short, with 16 bases between. CDR1 is SGDLS, CDR2 YYNGEE, per germline. The CDR3 is 15 residues long.

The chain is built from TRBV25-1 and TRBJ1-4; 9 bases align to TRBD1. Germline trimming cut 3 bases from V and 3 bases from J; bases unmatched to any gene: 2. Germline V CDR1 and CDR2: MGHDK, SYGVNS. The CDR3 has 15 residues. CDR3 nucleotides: TGTGCCAGCAGTGAGACAGGGGGAGCTAATGAAAAACTGTTTTTT. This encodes CASSETGGANEKLFF.

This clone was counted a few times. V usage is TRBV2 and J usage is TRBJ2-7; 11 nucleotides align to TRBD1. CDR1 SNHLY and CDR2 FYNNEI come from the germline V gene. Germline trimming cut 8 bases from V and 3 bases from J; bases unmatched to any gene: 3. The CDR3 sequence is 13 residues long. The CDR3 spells CASAGQGVYEQYF. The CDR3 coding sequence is TGTGCCAGCGCGGGACAGGGGGTCTACGAGCAGTACTTC.

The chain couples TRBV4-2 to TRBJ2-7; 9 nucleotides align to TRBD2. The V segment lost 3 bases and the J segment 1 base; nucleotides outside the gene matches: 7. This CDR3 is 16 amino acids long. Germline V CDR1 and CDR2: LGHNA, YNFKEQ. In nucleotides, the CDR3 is TGTGCCAGCAGCCAGGTAGCGGGGGTACTGTCCTACGAGCAGTACTTC. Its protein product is CASSQVAGVLSYEQYF.

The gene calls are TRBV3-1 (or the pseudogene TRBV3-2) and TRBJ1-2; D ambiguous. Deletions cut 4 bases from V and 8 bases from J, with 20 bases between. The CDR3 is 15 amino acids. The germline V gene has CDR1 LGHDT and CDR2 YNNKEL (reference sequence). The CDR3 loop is CASSPLFSPGSGYTF. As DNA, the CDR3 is TGTGCCAGCAGCCCTCTCTTTTCCCCAGGATCCGGCTACACCTTC.

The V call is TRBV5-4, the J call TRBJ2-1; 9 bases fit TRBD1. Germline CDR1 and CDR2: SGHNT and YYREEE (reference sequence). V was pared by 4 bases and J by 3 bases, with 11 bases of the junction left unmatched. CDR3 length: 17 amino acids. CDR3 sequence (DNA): TGTGCCAGCAGCCCCCCCCCGGGACAGGGTGACTACAATGAGCAGTTCTTC. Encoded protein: CASSPPPGQGDYNEQFF. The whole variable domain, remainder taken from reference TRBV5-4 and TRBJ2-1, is ETGVTQSPTHLIKTRGQQVTLRCSSQSGHNTVSWYQQALGQGPQFIFQYYREEENGRGNFPPRFSGLQFPNYSSELNVNALELDDSALYLCASSPPPGQGDYNEQFFGPGTRLTVL.

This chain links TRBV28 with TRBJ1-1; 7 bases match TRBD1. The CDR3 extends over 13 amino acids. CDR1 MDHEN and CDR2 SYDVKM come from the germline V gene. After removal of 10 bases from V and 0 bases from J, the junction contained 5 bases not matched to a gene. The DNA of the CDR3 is TGTGCCATTCTAGACAGGGTGAACACTGAAGCTTTCTTT. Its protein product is CAILDRVNTEAFF. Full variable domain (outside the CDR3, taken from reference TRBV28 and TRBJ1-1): DVKVTQSSRYLVKRTGEKVFLECVQDMDHENMFWYRQDPGLGLRLIYFSYDVKMKEKGDIPEGYSVSREKKERFSLILESASTNQTSMYLCAILDRVNTEAFFGQGTRLTVV.

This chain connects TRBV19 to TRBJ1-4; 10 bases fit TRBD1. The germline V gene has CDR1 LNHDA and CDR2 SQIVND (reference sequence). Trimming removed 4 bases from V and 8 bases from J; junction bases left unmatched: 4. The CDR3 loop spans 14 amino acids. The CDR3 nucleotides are TGTGCCAGTAGTACGACAGGGGGCACCGAAAAACTGTTTTTT. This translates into CASSTTGGTEKLFF.